This T cell receptor beta chain originates from a study of CD4 T cells in relation to SARS-CoV-2 and coronaviruses. Overall study context: ViraFEST: approximately 10-day antigen culture of PBMCs, then TCR beta CDR3 sequencing.

Before the COVID-19 pandemic, during about 2011-2019, CD4+ T cells were taken from unexposed donors. CD4+ T cells were isolated from the cells after around 10 days of culture. Testing used SARS-CoV-2 S/N and four cold-coronavirus spikes on unexposed-donor CD4+ T cells, cells permitting. On this clone itself: The antigen remains unidentified.

V shed 0 bases and J 6 bases; nucleotides not matched to a gene: 4. Germline V gives CDR1 KGHDR, CDR2 SFDVKD. This CDR3 spans 15 amino acids. Produced via immunoSEQ multiplex PCR; TCRdb's table is partial and in-frame only. Here the sample spans some 16,000 clones, roughly 80% being singletons. Sequencing was done on a sample of CD4+ T cells from PBMCs, cultured in vitro. This chain connects TRBV24-1 to TRBJ2-3, with 8 positions matching TRBD1. The TCR originated in a human donor in good health. The CDR3 sequence is CATSDLPQGADTQYF. Written as DNA, the CDR3 is TGTGCCACCAGTGATTTGCCTCAGGGGGCGGATACGCAGTATTTT.